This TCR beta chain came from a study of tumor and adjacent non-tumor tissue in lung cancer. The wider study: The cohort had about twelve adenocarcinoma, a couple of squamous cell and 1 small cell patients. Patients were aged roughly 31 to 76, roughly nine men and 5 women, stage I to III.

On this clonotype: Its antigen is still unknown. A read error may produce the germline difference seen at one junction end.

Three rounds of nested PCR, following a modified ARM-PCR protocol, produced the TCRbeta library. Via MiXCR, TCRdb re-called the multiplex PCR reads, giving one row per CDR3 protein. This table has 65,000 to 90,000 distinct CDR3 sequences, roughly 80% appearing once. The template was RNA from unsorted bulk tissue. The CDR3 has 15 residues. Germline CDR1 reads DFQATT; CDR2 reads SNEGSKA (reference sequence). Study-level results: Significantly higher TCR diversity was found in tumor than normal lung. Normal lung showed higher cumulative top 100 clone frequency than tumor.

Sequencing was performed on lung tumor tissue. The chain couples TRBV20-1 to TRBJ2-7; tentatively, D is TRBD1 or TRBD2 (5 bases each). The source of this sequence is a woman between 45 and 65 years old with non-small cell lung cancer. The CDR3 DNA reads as TGCAGTGCTAGATTCCGGGACCCCAATTCCTACGAGCGGCACTTC. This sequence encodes CSARFRDPNSYERHF.